This T cell receptor beta chain was obtained from a study of blood T cell repertoires in COVID-19. Study in general: Samples representing acute and convalescent COVID-19 were sourced from the United States, Italy and Spain. PBMCs, B-cell-depleted T cells, or T cells provided the cDNA or gDNA that made up the material.

The assay was immunoSEQ multiplex PCR, and TCRdb's table has in-frame clones only and misses some. This sample has a few hundred thousand clones, with approximately 86% found just once. The source material was peripheral blood. The source is a man in his 60s with acute or convalescent COVID-19.

DNA of the CDR3: TGTGCCAGCAGTTATCTGACAGGTGCAGACTATGGCTACACCTTC. Protein product: CASSYLTGADYGYTF. This chain uses TRBV2 with TRBJ1-2; possible D gene TRBD1, 6 bases. CDR1 and CDR2 from the germline V gene are SNHLY and FYNNEI. Trimming removed 5 bases from V and 3 bases from J, with 16 bases in between. This CDR3 contains 15 residues.